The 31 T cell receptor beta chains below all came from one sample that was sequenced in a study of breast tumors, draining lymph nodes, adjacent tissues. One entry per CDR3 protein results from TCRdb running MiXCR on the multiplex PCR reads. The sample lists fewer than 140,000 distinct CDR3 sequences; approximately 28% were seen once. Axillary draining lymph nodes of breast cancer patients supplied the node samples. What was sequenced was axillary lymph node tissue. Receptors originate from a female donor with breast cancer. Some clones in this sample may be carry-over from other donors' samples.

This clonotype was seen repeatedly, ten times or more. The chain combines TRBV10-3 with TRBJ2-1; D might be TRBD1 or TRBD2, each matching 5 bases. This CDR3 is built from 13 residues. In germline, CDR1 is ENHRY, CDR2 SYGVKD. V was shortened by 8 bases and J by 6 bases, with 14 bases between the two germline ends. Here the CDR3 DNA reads TGTGCCATCCGACTTGGGACCGTCAATGAGCAGTTCTTC. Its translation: CAIRLGTVNEQFF.

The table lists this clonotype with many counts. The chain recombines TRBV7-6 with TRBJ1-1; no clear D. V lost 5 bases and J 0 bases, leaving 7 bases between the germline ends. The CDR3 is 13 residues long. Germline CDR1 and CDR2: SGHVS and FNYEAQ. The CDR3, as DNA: TGTGCCAGCAGCCCAGACATGAACACTGAAGCTTTCTTT. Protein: CASSPDMNTEAFF. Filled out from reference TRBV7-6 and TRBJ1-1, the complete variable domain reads GAGVSQSPRYKVTKRGQDVALRCDPISGHVSLYWYRQALGQGPEFLTYFNYEAQQDKSGLPNDRFSAERPEGSISTLTIQRTEQRDSAMYRCASSPDMNTEAFFGQGTRLTVV.

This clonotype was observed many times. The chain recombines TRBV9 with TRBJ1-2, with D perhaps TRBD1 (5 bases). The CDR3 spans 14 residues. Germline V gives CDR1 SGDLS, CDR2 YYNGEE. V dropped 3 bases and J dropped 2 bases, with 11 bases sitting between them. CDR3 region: CASSEPSGNYGYTF. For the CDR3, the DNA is TGTGCCAGCAGCGAGCCATCAGGGAACTATGGCTACACCTTC.

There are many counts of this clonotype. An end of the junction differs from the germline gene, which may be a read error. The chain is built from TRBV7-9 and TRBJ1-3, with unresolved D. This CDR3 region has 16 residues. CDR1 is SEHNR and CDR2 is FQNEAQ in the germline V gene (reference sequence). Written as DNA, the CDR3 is TGTGCCAGCAGCTGGCGAGGGTTTAGCTCTGGAATCACCATATATTTT. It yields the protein CASSWRGFSSGITIYF.

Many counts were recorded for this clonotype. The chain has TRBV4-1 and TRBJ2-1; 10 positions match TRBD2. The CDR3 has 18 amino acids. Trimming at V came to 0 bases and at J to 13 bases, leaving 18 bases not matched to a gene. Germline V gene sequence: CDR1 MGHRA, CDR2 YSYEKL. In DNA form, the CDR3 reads TGCGCCAGCAGCCAAGACCCGTCCCTTTCTAGCGGGAGACCCTCCCAGTTCTTC. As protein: CASSQDPSLSSGRPSQFF.

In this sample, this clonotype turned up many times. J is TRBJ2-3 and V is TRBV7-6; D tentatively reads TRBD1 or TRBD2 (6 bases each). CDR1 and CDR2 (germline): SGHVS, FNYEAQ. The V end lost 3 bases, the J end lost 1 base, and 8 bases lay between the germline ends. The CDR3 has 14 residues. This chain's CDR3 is CASSFGGRTDTQYF. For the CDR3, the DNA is TGTGCCAGCAGCTTCGGGGGCCGCACAGATACGCAGTATTTT. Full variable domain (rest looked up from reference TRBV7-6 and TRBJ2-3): GAGVSQSPRYKVTKRGQDVALRCDPISGHVSLYWYRQALGQGPEFLTYFNYEAQQDKSGLPNDRFSAERPEGSISTLTIQRTEQRDSAMYRCASSFGGRTDTQYFGPGTRLTVL.

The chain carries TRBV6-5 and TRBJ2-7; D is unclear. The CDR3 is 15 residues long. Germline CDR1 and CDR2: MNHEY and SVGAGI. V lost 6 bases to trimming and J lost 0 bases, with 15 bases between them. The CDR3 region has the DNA TGTGCCAGCAGCCCTCGAGGTTTTCTCTCCTACGAGCAGTACTTC. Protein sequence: CASSPRGFLSYEQYF.

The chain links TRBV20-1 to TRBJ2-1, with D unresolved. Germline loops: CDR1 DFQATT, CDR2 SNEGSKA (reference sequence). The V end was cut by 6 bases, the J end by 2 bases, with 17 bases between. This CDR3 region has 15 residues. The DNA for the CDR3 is TGCAGTGCCAGGCCTCGTCGGAAAGCCTACAATGAGCAGTTCTTC. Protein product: CSARPRRKAYNEQFF.

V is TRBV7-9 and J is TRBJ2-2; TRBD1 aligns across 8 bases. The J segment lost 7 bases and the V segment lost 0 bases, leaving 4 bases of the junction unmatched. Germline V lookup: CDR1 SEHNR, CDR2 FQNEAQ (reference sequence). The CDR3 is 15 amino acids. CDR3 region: CASSLAQGASGELFF. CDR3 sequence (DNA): TGTGCCAGCAGCTTAGCCCAGGGGGCAAGCGGGGAGCTGTTTTTT.

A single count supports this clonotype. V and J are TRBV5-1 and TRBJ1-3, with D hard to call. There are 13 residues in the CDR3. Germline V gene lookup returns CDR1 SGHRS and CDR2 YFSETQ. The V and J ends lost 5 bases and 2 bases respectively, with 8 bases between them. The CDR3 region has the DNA TGCGCCAGCAGTGCGGAGGCTGGAAACACCATATATTTT. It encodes CASSAEAGNTIYF. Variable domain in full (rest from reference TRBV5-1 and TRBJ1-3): KAGVTQTPRYLIKTRGQQVTLSCSPISGHRSVSWYQQTPGQGLQFLFEYFSETQRNKGNFPGRFSGRQFSNSRSEMNVSTLELGDSALYLCASSAEAGNTIYFGEGSWLTVV.

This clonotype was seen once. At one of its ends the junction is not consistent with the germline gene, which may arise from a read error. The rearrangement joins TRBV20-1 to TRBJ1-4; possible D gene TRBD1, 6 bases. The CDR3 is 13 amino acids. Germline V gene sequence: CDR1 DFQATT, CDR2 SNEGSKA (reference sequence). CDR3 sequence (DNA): TGCAGTGCTTTACAGGGCCCAAATGAAACACTGTTTTTT. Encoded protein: CSALQGPNETLFF.

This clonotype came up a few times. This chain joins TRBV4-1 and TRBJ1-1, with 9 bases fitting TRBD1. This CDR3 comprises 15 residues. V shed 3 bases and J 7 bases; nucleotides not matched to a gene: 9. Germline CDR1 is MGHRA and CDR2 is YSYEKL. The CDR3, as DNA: TGCGCCAGCAGCCACAGCCGACAGGGGGGGAATGAAGCTTTCTTT. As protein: CASSHSRQGGNEAFF.

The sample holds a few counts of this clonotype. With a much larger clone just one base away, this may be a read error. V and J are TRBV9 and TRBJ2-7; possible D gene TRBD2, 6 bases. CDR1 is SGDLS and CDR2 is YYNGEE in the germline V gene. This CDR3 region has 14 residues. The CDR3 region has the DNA TGTGCCAGCAGCGGAGGAGGGGAGGTCTACGAGCAGTCCTTC. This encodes CASSGGGEVYEQSF.

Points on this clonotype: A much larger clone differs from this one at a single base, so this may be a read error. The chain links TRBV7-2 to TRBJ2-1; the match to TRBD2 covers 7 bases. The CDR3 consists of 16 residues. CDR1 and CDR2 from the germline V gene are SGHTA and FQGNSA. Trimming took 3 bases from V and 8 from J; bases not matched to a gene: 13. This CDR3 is CASSFLPGRGYDEQFF. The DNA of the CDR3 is TGTGCCAGCAGCTTCCTTCCAGGGCGGGGGTACGATGAGCAGTTCTTC. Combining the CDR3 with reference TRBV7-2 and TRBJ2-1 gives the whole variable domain GAGVSQSPSNKVTEKGKDVELRCDPISGHTALYWYRQSLGQGLEFLIYFQGNSAPDKSGLPSDRFSAERTGGSVSTLTIQRTQQEDSAVYLCASSFLPGRGYDEQFFGPGTRLTVL.

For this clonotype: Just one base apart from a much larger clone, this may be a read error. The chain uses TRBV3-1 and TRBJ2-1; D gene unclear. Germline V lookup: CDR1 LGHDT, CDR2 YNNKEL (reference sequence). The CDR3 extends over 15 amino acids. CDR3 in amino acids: CAGSQEGRQSNEQFF. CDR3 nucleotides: TGTGCCGGCAGCCAAGAAGGAAGGCAGTCCAATGAGCAGTTCTTC.

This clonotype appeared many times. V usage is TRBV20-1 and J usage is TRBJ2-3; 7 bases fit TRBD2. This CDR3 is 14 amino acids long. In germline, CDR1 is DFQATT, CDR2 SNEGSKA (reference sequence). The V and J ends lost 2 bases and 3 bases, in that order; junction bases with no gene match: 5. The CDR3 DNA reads TGCAGTGCTAGATTACGGGAGGTTACAGATACGCAGTATTTT. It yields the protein CSARLREVTDTQYF.

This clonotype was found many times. DNA for the CDR3: TGTGCCAGCAGTTACTATACGGCTGGGGCCAACGTCCTGACTTTC. It translates to CASSYYTAGANVLTF. V is TRBV6-5 and J is TRBJ2-6, with D unresolved. The ends were cut back, 1 base at V and 2 bases at J, with 6 bases in the middle. This CDR3 is built from 15 residues. In germline, CDR1 is MNHEY, CDR2 SVGAGI.

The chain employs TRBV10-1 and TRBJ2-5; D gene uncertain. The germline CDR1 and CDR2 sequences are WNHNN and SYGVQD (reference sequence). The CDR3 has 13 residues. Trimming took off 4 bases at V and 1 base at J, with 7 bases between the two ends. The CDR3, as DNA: TGCGCCAGCAGTGGGCCGGTCCAAGAGACCCAGTACTTC. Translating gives CASSGPVQETQYF.

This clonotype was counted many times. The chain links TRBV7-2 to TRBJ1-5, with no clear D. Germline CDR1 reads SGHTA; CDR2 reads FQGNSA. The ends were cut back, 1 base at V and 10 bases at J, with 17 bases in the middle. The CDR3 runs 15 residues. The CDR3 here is CASSLGFSGVSPQHF. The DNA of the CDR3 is TGTGCCAGCAGCTTAGGGTTTTCGGGAGTATCACCCCAGCATTTT.

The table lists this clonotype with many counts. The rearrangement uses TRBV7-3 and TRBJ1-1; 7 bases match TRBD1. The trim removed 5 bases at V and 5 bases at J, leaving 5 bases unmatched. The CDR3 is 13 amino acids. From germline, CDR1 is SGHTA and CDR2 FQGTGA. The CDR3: CASSKRGQTEAFF. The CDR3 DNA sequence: TGTGCCAGCAGCAAGAGGGGGCAGACTGAAGCTTTCTTT.

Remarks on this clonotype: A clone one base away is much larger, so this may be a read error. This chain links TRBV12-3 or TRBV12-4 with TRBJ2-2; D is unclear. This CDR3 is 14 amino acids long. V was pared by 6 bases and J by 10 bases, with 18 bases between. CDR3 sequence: CASSPSPTGEELFF. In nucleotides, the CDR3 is TGTGCCAGCAGCCCATCCCCCACGGGCGAGGAGCTGTTTTTT.

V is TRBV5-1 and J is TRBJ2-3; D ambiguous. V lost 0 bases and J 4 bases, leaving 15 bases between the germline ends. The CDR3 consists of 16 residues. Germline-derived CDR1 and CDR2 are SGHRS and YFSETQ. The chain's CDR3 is CASSLGGLVGADTQYF. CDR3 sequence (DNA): TGCGCCAGCAGCTTGGGGGGTCTGGTCGGCGCAGATACGCAGTATTTT.

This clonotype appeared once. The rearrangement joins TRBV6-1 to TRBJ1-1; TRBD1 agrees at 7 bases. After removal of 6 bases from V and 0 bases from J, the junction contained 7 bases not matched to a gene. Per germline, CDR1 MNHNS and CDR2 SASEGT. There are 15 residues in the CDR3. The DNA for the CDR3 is TGTGCCAGCAGCCCAGTAGGGGGCTTGAACACTGAAGCTTTCTTT. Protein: CASSPVGGLNTEAFF.

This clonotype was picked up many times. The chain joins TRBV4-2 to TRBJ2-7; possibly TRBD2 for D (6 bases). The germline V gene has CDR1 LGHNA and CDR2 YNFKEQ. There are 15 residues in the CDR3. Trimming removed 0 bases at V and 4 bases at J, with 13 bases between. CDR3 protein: CASSQERGGSYEQYF. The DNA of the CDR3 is TGTGCCAGCAGCCAAGAACGTGGGGGGTCTTACGAGCAGTACTTC.

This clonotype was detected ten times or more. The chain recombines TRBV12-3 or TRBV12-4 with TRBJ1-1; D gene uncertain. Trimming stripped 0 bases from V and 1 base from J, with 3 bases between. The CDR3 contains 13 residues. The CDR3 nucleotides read TGTGCCAGCAGTTTAGCTAGGAACACTGAAGCTTTCTTT. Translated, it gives CASSLARNTEAFF.

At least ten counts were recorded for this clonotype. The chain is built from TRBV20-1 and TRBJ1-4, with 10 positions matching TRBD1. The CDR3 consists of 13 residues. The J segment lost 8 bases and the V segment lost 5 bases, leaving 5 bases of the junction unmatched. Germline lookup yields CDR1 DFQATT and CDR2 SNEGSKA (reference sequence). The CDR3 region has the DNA TGCAGTGCTCCCGACAGGGGGCGCGAAAAACTGTTTTTT. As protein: CSAPDRGREKLFF.

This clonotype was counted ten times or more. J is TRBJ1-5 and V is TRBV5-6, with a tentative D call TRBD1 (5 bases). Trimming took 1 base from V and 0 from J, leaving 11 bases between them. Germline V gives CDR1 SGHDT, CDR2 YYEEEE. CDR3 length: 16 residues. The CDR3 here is CASSLRGGYSNQPQHF. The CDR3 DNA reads TGTGCCAGCAGCTTGAGGGGAGGATATAGCAATCAGCCCCAGCATTTT.

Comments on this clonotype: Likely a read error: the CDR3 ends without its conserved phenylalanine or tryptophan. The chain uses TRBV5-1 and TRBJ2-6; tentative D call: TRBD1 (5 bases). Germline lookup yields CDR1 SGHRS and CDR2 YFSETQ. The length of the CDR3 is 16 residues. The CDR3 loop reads CASSLAISSGANALTV. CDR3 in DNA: TGCGCCAGCAGCTTGGCCATCAGCTCTGGGGCCAACGCCCTGACTGTC.

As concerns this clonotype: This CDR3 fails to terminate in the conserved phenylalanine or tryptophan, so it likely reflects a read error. The CDR3, as DNA: TGTGCCGCCAGCAGAGGCCGGACTAGCGGGACGAATGAGCAGTTCCTC. Amino acids: CAASRGRTSGTNEQFL. The chain uses TRBV15 and TRBJ2-1; 12 nucleotides match TRBD2. Germline assignment: CDR1 LNHNV and CDR2 YYDKDF (reference sequence). The CDR3 has 16 residues.

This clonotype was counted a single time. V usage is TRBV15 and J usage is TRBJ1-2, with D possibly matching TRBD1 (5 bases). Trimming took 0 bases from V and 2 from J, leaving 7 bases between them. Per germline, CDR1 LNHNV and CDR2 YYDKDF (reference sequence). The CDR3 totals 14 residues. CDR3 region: CATSRDRANYGYTF. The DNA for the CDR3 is TGTGCCACCAGCAGAGACAGGGCCAACTATGGCTACACCTTC.

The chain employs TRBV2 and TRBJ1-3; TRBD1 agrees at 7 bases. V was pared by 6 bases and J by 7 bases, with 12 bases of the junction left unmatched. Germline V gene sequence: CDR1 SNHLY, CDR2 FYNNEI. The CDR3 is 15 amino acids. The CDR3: CASSKETGFGNTIYF. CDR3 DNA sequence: TGTGCCAGCAGCAAAGAGACAGGGTTCGGGAACACCATATATTTT.